This passage covers 7 T cell receptor beta chains from one sample sequenced in a study of T cell repertoires in cytomegalovirus infection. A single record per CDR3 protein comes from TCRdb applying MiXCR to the reads. The sample shows more than 350,000 distinct CDR3 sequences, 25% to 40% of them seen only once. Input material: PBMCs. Every receptor here comes from a human donor in good health (CMV status not recorded). Some clones in this sample may be carry-over from other donors' samples.

This clonotype was found a few times. The chain joins TRBV6-2 or TRBV6-3 to TRBJ1-3; D remains ambiguous. V shed 6 bases and J shed 0 bases, with 9 bases lying between them. Germline V lookup: CDR1 MNHEY, CDR2 SVGEGT. The CDR3 extends over 14 amino acids. CDR3 loop: CASRELSSGNTIYF. The CDR3 region has the DNA TGTGCCAGCAGGGAACTCAGCTCTGGAAACACCATATATTTT.

CDR3 nucleotides: TGTGCCAGCAGCTTTCAGCGGGCACCCAGCAATGAGCAGTTCTTC. Protein sequence: CASSFQRAPSNEQFF. The genes are TRBV7-3 and TRBJ2-1; possibly TRBD2 for D (6 bases). Trimming pared 3 bases from V and 6 bases from J, leaving 15 bases between. The germline gives CDR1 SGHTA, CDR2 FQGTGA. CDR3 length: 15 residues.

This clonotype was found a few times. The chain couples TRBV7-9 to TRBJ2-5; 10 nucleotides align to TRBD1. The J segment lost 3 bases and the V segment lost 5 bases, leaving 9 bases of the junction unmatched. This CDR3 has 16 amino acids. Germline loops: CDR1 SEHNR, CDR2 FQNEAQ (reference sequence). DNA for the CDR3: TGTGCCAGCAGCCCCAGGGACAGGGGAAATGAAGAGACCCAGTACTTC. This encodes CASSPRDRGNEETQYF.

The V gene is TRBV5-6, the J gene TRBJ2-5; 9 bases line up with TRBD1. V was pared by 1 base and J by 5 bases, with 6 bases of the junction left unmatched. The germline V gene has CDR1 SGHDT and CDR2 YYEEEE. The CDR3 consists of 15 residues. CDR3 coding DNA: TGTGCCAGCAGCTTGCGAACAGGGGGCAAGGAGACCCAGTACTTC. This translates into CASSLRTGGKETQYF.

This clonotype was detected ten times or more. This chain uses TRBV7-8 with TRBJ1-5, with D possibly TRBD1 on 5 matching bases. The germline V gene encodes CDR1 SGHVS and CDR2 FQNEAQ. CDR3 size: 20 residues. Trimming took off 5 bases at V and 0 bases at J, with 26 bases between the two ends. CDR3 DNA sequence: TGTGCCAGCAGCCCCTCCCCTGCGACAGAAGAACTCTATAGCAATCAGCCCCAGCATTTT. It yields the protein CASSPSPATEELYSNQPQHF.

This clonotype was counted many times. The rearrangement uses TRBV7-2 and TRBJ2-3; 15 positions match TRBD2. Trimming at V came to 4 bases and at J to 0 bases, leaving 14 bases not matched to a gene. This CDR3 region has 21 residues. CDR1 is SGHTA and CDR2 is FQGNSA in the germline V gene. This CDR3 is CASSSFWTSGGATDSTDTQYF. The CDR3 coding sequence is TGTGCCAGCAGCTCGTTTTGGACTAGCGGGGGGGCCACAGATAGCACAGATACGCAGTATTTT.

In its sample, this clonotype was seen once. A junction end diverges from the germline sequence, so it may reflect a read error. The genes are TRBV6-5 and TRBJ1-6; 7 bases line up with TRBD1. The CDR3 contains 16 residues. Germline V gives CDR1 MNHEY, CDR2 SVGAGI. CDR3 sequence: CARSYETGIRSSPLHF. CDR3 DNA sequence: TGTGCCCGCAGTTACGAGACAGGGATTCGGTCTTCACCCCTCCACTTT.